The 25 T cell receptor beta chains listed next were all sequenced from one sample in a study of CD8+CD57+ T cells in acquired aplastic anemia. The study profiled TCR beta VDJ and CDR3 using genomic DNA as template. TCRdb re-called the reads through MiXCR, storing one row per CDR3 protein. The sample comprises over 150,000 distinct CDR3 sequences, less than 60% of which are singletons, and around 3% rests with the top ten. Sequencing was done on patients that had shown CD8+CD57+ cell expansion by flow cytometry. Sequencing was done on a sample of sorted CD4+, CD8+, or CD8+CD57+ T cells (not recorded which) from PBMCs. All receptors derive from a human donor with aplastic anemia.

This clonotype was detected a few times. V gene TRBV30 combines with J gene TRBJ2-2, with 10 nucleotides matching TRBD2. The V segment lost 1 base and the J segment 4 bases; nucleotides outside the gene matches: 9. Per germline, CDR1 GTSNPN and CDR2 SVGIG (reference sequence). The CDR3 consists of 17 residues. The CDR3 region is CAWSDPSGLAVTGELFF. CDR3 nucleotide sequence: TGTGCCTGGAGTGACCCAAGTGGACTAGCGGTCACCGGGGAGCTGTTTTTT.

The table lists this clonotype with many counts. The chain uses TRBV7-3 and TRBJ2-3; 8 nucleotides agree with TRBD2. Germline V lookup: CDR1 SGHTA, CDR2 FQGTGA. This CDR3 is 15 amino acids long. After removal of 3 bases from V and 6 bases from J, the junction contained 8 bases not matched to a gene. CDR3 loop: CASSFQAGDPDTQYF. CDR3 in DNA: TGTGCCAGCAGCTTTCAAGCGGGAGATCCCGATACGCAGTATTTT.

A note on this clonotype: One end of the junction is discordant with germline, which a read error may explain. The J gene is TRBJ2-3, the V gene TRBV5-5; D gene ambiguous. This CDR3 is built from 13 residues. Germline values: CDR1 SGHKS, CDR2 YYEKEE (reference sequence). CDR3 in DNA: TGTGCCAGCACCTTGCCTAGCACAGATACGCAGTATTTT. It encodes CASTLPSTDTQYF.

Many counts were recorded for this clonotype. The chain has TRBV19 and TRBJ2-3; D is possibly TRBD1 (6 bases). The CDR3 consists of 15 residues. Trimming pared 7 bases from V and 2 bases from J, leaving 16 bases between. CDR1 LNHDA and CDR2 SQIVND come from the germline V gene (reference sequence). The CDR3: CASMEAGANTDTQYF. The CDR3 DNA reads TGTGCCAGTATGGAGGCAGGGGCAAACACAGATACGCAGTATTTT.

This sequence joins TRBV24-1 and TRBJ2-2; 11 bases line up with TRBD1. V lost 6 bases to trimming and J lost 4 bases; unmatched junction nucleotides: 3. Germline V gene data show CDR1 as KGHDR and CDR2 as SFDVKD. This CDR3 has 15 amino acids. CDR3 sequence reads: CATSPGQGATGELFF. For the CDR3, the DNA is TGTGCCACCAGTCCAGGACAGGGGGCCACCGGGGAGCTGTTTTTT.

A word on this clonotype: A read error may explain this, as a much larger clone is one base away. The chain combines TRBV6-2 or TRBV6-3 with TRBJ2-7, with 10 bases matching TRBD2. This CDR3 region has 16 residues. J was trimmed by 5 bases and V by 0 bases; bases with no gene match: 7. Germline assignment: CDR1 MNHEY and CDR2 SVGEGT. CDR3 coding DNA: TGTGCCAGCAGTTACTCGGCTAGCGGGAGTTTCCACGAGCAGTACTTC. It yields the protein CASSYSASGSFHEQYF.

V is TRBV19 and J is TRBJ1-3; D uncertain. The V end was cut by 8 bases, the J end by 2 bases, with 7 bases between. The germline V gene has CDR1 LNHDA and CDR2 SQIVND (reference sequence). CDR3 size: 12 residues. The CDR3 bases are TGTGCCAGTCCCGATCCTGGAAACACCATATATTTT. It codes for CASPDPGNTIYF.

This clonotype was recorded at least ten times. The V and J genes are TRBV7-9 and TRBJ2-7; no definite D call. Looked up from germline, CDR1 is SEHNR and CDR2 is FQNEAQ (reference sequence). V was cut by 3 bases and J by 3 bases, with 9 bases left in between. The CDR3 is 13 amino acids. The CDR3 reads CASSLPPDYEQYF. Written as DNA, the CDR3 is TGTGCCAGCAGCTTGCCCCCGGACTACGAGCAGTACTTC.

This clonotype was detected many times. The chain employs TRBV11-2 and TRBJ1-6, with D unresolved. Deletions cut 2 bases from V and 6 bases from J, with 14 bases between. The CDR3 totals 16 residues. The germline V gene encodes CDR1 SGHAT and CDR2 FQNNGV. Here the CDR3 DNA reads TGTGCCAGCAGCTTATGGTCCGGGGTGGTTAATTCACCCCTCCACTTT. It translates to CASSLWSGVVNSPLHF.

The chain joins TRBV11-2 to TRBJ2-3; tentative D call: TRBD2 (6 bases). CDR3 length equals 16 residues. CDR1 SGHAT and CDR2 FQNNGV come from the germline V gene. The ends were cut back, 4 bases at V and 0 bases at J, with 14 bases in the middle. This chain's CDR3 is CASSWMPSASTDTQYF. In nucleotides, the CDR3 is TGTGCCAGCAGCTGGATGCCTAGCGCCAGCACAGATACGCAGTATTTT.

The chain carries TRBV11-1 and TRBJ2-1; possibly TRBD2 for D (5 bases). With 8 bases removed from V and 7 bases from J, the gap between germline ends came to 18 bases. Germline loops: CDR1 SGHAT, CDR2 FQDESV (reference sequence). The CDR3 has 14 residues. The DNA for the CDR3 is TGTGCCAGCCAACCCGAACAGCGGACGAATGAGCAGTTCTTC. Translation: CASQPEQRTNEQFF.

V and J are TRBV12-3 or TRBV12-4 and TRBJ1-1; D possibly corresponds to TRBD1 (5 bases). The CDR3 runs 14 residues. V shed 6 bases and J shed 0 bases, with 11 bases lying between them. The CDR3 sequence: CASRPGFMNTEAFF. The CDR3 DNA follows: TGTGCCAGCAGGCCAGGGTTCATGAACACTGAAGCTTTCTTT.

This clonotype was detected only once. V and J are TRBV15 and TRBJ1-5; TRBD1 aligns across 8 bases. This CDR3 has 13 amino acids. V lost 5 bases to trimming and J lost 5 bases; unmatched junction nucleotides: 2. The germline V gene has CDR1 LNHNV and CDR2 YYDKDF (reference sequence). This CDR3 reads CATSPTGDQPQHF. In DNA, the CDR3 is TGTGCCACCAGCCCGACAGGGGATCAGCCCCAGCATTTT.

This clonotype was picked up many times. The V and J genes are TRBV9 and TRBJ2-2; 10 positions match TRBD2. CDR1 is SGDLS, CDR2 YYNGEE, per germline. CDR3 length equals 16 residues. The V and J ends lost 4 bases and 4 bases, in that order; junction bases with no gene match: 7. The DNA of the CDR3 is TGTGCCAGCAGCCCCTCTAGCGGGAGAGGCACCGGGGAGCTGTTTTTT. Amino acids: CASSPSSGRGTGELFF. The full variable domain, completed using reference TRBV9 and TRBJ2-2, is DSGVTQTPKHLITATGQRVTLRCSPRSGDLSVYWYQQSLDQGLQFLIQYYNGEERAKGNILERFSAQQFPDLHSELNLSSLELGDSALYFCASSPSSGRGTGELFFGEGSRLTVL.

The table lists this clonotype with a few counts. V usage is TRBV10-1 and J usage is TRBJ2-6; the D gene is possibly TRBD2 (5 bases). CDR3 size: 20 residues. V was shortened by 3 bases and J by 0 bases, with 21 bases between the two germline ends. CDR1 and CDR2 (germline): WNHNN, SYGVQD (reference sequence). The chain's CDR3 is CASSESVAQNPSSGANVLTF. The CDR3 DNA reads as TGCGCCAGCAGTGAATCGGTAGCGCAAAATCCCAGCTCTGGGGCCAACGTCCTGACTTTC.

Ten or more counts support this clonotype. The chain couples TRBV25-1 to TRBJ2-7, with 11 nucleotides matching TRBD1. The CDR3 is 15 amino acids. The V and J ends lost 3 bases and 7 bases, in that order; junction bases with no gene match: 8. CDR1 MGHDK and CDR2 SYGVNS come from the germline V gene. The CDR3 DNA reads TGTGCCAGCAGTGATCCCGGGACAGGGGGTCGGGAGCAGTACTTC. Protein product: CASSDPGTGGREQYF.

This clonotype was recorded at least ten times. In DNA form, the CDR3 reads TGTGCCAGCAGCTTAATGCGGGAGGTCTCCTACGAGCAGTACTTC. Translation gives CASSLMREVSYEQYF. The chain links TRBV7-3 to TRBJ2-7; 8 bases are shared with TRBD2. Germline CDR1 and CDR2: SGHTA and FQGTGA. CDR3 length: 15 amino acids. Losses at the gene ends were 1 base for V and 0 bases for J; bases not matched to a gene: 2.

This rearrangement joins TRBV2 to TRBJ2-3; D not resolved. With 6 bases removed from V and 4 bases from J, the gap between germline ends came to 17 bases. The germline V gene has CDR1 SNHLY and CDR2 FYNNEI. The CDR3 runs to 15 residues. CDR3 in DNA: TGTGCCAGCAGCCCCAGCATGACCCCCGCAGATACGCAGTATTTT. Amino acids: CASSPSMTPADTQYF.

This rearrangement joins TRBV2 to TRBJ2-3; 9 positions agree with TRBD1. Germline V gives CDR1 SNHLY, CDR2 FYNNEI. The CDR3 covers 15 residues. V shed 6 bases and J 3 bases; nucleotides not matched to a gene: 7. CDR3 DNA sequence: TGTGCCAGCAGCGATGGGACAGGGTTTACAGATACGCAGTATTTT. It encodes CASSDGTGFTDTQYF.

The table lists this clonotype with a few counts. The rearrangement joins TRBV10-3 to TRBJ2-3; D is unclear. This CDR3 is 14 amino acids long. CDR1 is ENHRY, CDR2 SYGVKD, per germline. V dropped 4 bases and J dropped 2 bases, with 10 bases sitting between them. The CDR3: CAISGTSPTDTQYF. Here the CDR3 DNA reads TGTGCCATCAGTGGAACCAGTCCCACAGATACGCAGTATTTT.

The chain recombines TRBV12-3 or TRBV12-4 with TRBJ2-5, with D tentatively TRBD2 (6 bases). CDR3 length equals 15 residues. With 6 bases removed from V and 5 bases from J, the gap between germline ends came to 19 bases. The CDR3 reads CASRRITSSQETQYF. Written as DNA, the CDR3 is TGTGCCAGCAGACGTATTACTAGCTCACAGGAGACCCAGTACTTC.

The V gene is TRBV14, the J gene TRBJ2-7; perhaps D is TRBD1 or TRBD2 (5 bases each). This CDR3 has 17 residues. Trimming pared 0 bases from V and 5 bases from J, leaving 20 bases between. CDR1 and CDR2 (germline): SGHDN, FVKESK. The CDR3 DNA reads as TGTGCCAGCAGCCAAGATTTTTTCGGGACCACAAGAAACGAGCAGTACTTC. It yields the protein CASSQDFFGTTRNEQYF. The whole variable domain, filled in from reference TRBV14 and TRBJ2-7, reads EAGVTQFPSHSVIEKGQTVTLRCDPISGHDNLYWYRRVMGKEIKFLLHFVKESKQDESGMPNNRFLAERTGGTYSTLKVQPAELEDSGVYFCASSQDFFGTTRNEQYFGPGTRLTVT.

This clonotype was observed many times. The V call is TRBV28, the J call TRBJ1-1; D gene uncertain. Between the trimmed V and J ends, which lost 6 bases and 7 bases, there was a span of 9 bases. Germline assignment: CDR1 MDHEN and CDR2 SYDVKM. The CDR3 has 11 amino acids. CDR3 sequence reads: CASRTALEAFF. In DNA form, the CDR3 reads TGTGCCAGCAGGACGGCACTTGAAGCTTTCTTT.

This chain connects TRBV10-3 to TRBJ1-1, with D uncertain. V was trimmed by 6 bases and J by 1 base, leaving 9 bases between them. Germline V gene lookup returns CDR1 ENHRY and CDR2 SYGVKD. The CDR3 is made up of 13 amino acids. The CDR3, as DNA: TGTGCCATCAGGGCTTCCCCGAACACTGAAGCTTTCTTT. Translated: CAIRASPNTEAFF.

This clonotype showed up just once. The V gene is TRBV7-2, the J gene TRBJ2-3; no firm D call. This CDR3 is 14 amino acids long. The V end lost 1 base, the J end lost 4 bases, and 9 bases lay between the germline ends. Germline CDR1 and CDR2: SGHTA and FQGNSA. CDR3 loop: CASSLGVDPDTQYF. The CDR3 DNA reads TGTGCCAGCAGCTTAGGGGTAGACCCAGATACGCAGTATTTT.